One sample yielded the 3 T cell receptor beta chains listed below, sequenced in a study of cytomegalovirus exposure and HLA in healthy donors. A multiplex PCR was run with 60 Vbeta primers and 13 Jbeta primers. Profiling relied on immunoSEQ multiplex PCR, and the TCRdb table lists in-frame clones only, not all of them. The data contain about 250,000 clones, around 83% of them seen just once; the ten biggest clones take up about 0.25%. The sample taken for sequencing was PBMCs. All receptors come from a girl aged 2-10 years in good health and CMV-seronegative.

This clone was detected a few times. The CDR3 loop reads CASRNSLTDTQYF. The CDR3 DNA sequence: TGTGCCAGCAGAAACTCCCTCACAGATACGCAGTATTTT. This rearrangement joins TRBV6-7 to TRBJ2-3; D not resolved. TRBV6-7 is assigned to the ORF class and has an uncertain function. Trimming stripped 6 bases from V and 2 bases from J, with 9 bases between. This CDR3 has 13 amino acids.

The gene calls are TRBV7-3 and TRBJ2-3; 13 bases match TRBD2. The CDR3 consists of 18 residues. The J segment lost 2 bases and the V segment lost 5 bases, leaving 10 bases of the junction unmatched. In germline, CDR1 is SGHTA, CDR2 FQGTGA. The CDR3 is CASSPGLAGARYTDTQYF. CDR3 nucleotides: TGTGCCAGCAGCCCCGGACTAGCGGGGGCTCGTTACACAGATACGCAGTATTTT.

This clone has just a few counts. The chain employs TRBV19 and TRBJ2-3; 8 bases fit TRBD1. Germline CDR1 reads LNHDA; CDR2 reads SQIVND (reference sequence). Germline trimming cut 3 bases from V and 2 bases from J; bases unmatched to any gene: 7. This CDR3 contains 16 residues. The CDR3 DNA sequence: TGTGCCAGTAGTATTACAGGGGGAAGGTTCACAGATACGCAGTATTTT. Translated: CASSITGGRFTDTQYF.